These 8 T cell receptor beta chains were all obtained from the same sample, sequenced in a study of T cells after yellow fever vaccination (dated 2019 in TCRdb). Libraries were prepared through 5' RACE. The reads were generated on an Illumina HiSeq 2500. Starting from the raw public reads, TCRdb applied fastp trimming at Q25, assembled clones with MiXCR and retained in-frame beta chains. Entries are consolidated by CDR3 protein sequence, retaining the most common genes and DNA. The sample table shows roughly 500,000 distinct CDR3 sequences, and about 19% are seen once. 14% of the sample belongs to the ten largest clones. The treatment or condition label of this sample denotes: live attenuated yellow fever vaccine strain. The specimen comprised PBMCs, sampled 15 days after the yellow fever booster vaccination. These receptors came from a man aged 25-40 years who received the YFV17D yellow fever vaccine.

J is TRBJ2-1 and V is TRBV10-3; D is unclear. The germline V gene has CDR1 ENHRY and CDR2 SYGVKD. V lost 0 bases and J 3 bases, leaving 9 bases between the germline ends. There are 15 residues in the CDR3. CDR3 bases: TGTGCCATCAGTGAGTCCACGGCGCGCTACAATGAGCAGTTCTTC. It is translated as CAISESTARYNEQFF.

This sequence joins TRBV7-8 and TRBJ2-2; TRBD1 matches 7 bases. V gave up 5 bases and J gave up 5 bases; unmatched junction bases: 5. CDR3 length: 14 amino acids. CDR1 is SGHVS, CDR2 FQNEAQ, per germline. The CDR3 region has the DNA TGTGCCAGCAGCACGAAACAGGGGACCGGGGAGCTGTTTTTT. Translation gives CASSTKQGTGELFF.

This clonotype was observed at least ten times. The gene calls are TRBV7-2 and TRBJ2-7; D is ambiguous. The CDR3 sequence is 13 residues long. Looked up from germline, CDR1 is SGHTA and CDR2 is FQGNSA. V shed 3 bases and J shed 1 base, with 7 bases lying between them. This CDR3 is CASSFTDSYEQYF. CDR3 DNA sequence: TGTGCCAGCAGCTTCACGGATTCCTACGAGCAGTACTTC.

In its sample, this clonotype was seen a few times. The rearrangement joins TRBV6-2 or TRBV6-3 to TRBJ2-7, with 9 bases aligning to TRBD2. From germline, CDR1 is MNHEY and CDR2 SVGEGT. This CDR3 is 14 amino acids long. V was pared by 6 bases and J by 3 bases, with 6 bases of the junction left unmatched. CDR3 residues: CASSVAGVYYEQYF. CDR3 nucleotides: TGTGCCAGCAGCGTAGCGGGAGTTTACTACGAGCAGTACTTC.

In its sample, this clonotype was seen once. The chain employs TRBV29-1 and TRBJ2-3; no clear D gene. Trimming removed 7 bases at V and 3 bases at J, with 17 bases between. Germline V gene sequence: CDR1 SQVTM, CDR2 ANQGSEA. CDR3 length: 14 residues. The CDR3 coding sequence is TGCAGCGAGAGAGGCAGTGGATCGACAGATACGCAGTATTTT. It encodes CSERGSGSTDTQYF.

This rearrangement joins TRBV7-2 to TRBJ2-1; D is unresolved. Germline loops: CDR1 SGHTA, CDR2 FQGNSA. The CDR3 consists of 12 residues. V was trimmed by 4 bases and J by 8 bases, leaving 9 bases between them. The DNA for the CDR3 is TGTGCCAGCAGCTCAGACCCGTATGAGCAGTTCTTC. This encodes CASSSDPYEQFF. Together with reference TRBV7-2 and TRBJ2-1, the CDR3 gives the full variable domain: GAGVSQSPSNKVTEKGKDVELRCDPISGHTALYWYRQSLGQGLEFLIYFQGNSAPDKSGLPSDRFSAERTGGSVSTLTIQRTQQEDSAVYLCASSSDPYEQFFGPGTRLTVL.

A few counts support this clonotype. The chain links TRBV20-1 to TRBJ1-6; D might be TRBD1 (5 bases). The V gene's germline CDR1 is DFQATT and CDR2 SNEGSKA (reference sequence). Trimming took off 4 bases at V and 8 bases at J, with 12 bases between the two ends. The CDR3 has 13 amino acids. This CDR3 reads CSAKGKQDSPLHF. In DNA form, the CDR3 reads TGCAGTGCTAAGGGCAAACAGGATTCACCCCTCCACTTT.

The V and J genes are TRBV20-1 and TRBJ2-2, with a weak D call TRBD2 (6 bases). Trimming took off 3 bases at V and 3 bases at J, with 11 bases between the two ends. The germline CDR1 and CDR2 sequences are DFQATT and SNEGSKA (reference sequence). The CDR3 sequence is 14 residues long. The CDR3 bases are TGCAGTGCTAGCCCCGGGACTCACACCGGGGAGCTGTTTTTT. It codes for CSASPGTHTGELFF.